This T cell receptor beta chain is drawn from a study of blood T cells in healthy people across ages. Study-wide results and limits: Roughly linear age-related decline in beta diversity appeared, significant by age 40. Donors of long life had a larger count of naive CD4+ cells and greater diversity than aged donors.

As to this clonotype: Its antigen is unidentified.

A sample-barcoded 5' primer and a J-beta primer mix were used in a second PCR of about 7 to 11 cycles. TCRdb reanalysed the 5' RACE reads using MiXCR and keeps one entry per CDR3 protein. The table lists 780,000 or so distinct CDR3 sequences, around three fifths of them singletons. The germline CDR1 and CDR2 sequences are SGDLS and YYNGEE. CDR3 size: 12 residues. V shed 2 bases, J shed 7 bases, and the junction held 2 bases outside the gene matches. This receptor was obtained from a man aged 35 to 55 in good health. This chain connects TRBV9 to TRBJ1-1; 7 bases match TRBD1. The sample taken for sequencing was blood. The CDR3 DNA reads TGTGCCAGCAGCGTCACAGGGGTTGAAGCTTTCTTT. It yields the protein CASSVTGVEAFF.